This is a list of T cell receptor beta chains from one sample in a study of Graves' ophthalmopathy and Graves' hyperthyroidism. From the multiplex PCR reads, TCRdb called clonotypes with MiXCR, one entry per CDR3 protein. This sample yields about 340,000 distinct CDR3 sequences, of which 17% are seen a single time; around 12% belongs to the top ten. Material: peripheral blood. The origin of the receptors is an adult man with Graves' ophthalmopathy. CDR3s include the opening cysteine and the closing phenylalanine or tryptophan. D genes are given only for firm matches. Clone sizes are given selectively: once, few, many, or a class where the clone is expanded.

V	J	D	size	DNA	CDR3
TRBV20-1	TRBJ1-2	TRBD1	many	TGCAGTGCTAGAGATTTTGCCAGGGGGGATGGCTACACCTTC	CSARDFARGDGYTF
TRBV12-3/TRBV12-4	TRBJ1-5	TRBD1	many	TGTGCCAGCAGTACAGGGGGCGCGAGCAATCAGCCCCAGCATTTT	CASSTGGASNQPQHF
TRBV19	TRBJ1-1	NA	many	TGTGCCAGTAGTCGGGGGACGAACACTGAAGCTTTCTTT	CASSRGTNTEAFF
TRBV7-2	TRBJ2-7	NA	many	TGTGCCAGCGGGATGGGGCCCCCGCAGGGCTACGAGCAGTACTTC	CASGMGPPQGYEQYF
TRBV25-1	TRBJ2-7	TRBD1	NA	TGTGCCAGCAGAGGACAGGGGTTCATGGGGAAGCAGTACTTC	CASRGQGFMGKQYF
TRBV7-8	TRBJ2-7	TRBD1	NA	TGTGCCAGCACCCTGGGGACAGGACCGTACGAGCAGTACTTC	CASTLGTGPYEQYF
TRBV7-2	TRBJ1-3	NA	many	TGTGCCAGCAGCTTAGCGCCTGCTGGAAACACCATATATTTT	CASSLAPAGNTIYF
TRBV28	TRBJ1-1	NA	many	TGTGCCAGCAGTACAATGGGCCTGAACACTGAAGCTTTCTTT	CASSTMGLNTEAFF
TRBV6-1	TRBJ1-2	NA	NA	TGTGCCAGCAGTGAAGCAGCGACAGATCACAACCTATATGGCTACACCTTC	CASSEAATDHNLYGYTF
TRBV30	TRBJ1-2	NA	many	TGTGCCTGGAGTGTAAGACAGTTCTATGGCTACACCTTC	CAWSVRQFYGYTF
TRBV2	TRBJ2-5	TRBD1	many	TGTGCCAGCAGACCGGGGACAGGGCCCCAAGAGACCCAGTACTTC	CASRPGTGPQETQYF
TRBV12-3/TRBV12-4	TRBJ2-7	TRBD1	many	TGTGCCAGCGGGGAGAGGGGGCGCCCCGAGCAGTACTTC	CASGERGRPEQYF
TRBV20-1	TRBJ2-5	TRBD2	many	TGCAGTGCTAGGGGACTAGAAGAGACCCAGTACTTC	CSARGLEETQYF
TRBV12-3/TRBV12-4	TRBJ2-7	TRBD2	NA	TGTGCCAGCAGTTTATCCGGGCGGGAGCCTTTAGACGAGCAGTACTTC	CASSLSGREPLDEQYF
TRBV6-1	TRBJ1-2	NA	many	TGTGCCAGCAGTGCGCAGGGCAGCTATGGCTACACCTTC	CASSAQGSYGYTF
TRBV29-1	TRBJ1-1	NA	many	TGCAGCGTGGACCCTACCCAACAGCATATGAACACTGAAGCTTTCTTT	CSVDPTQQHMNTEAFF
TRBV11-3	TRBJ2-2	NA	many	TGTGCCAGCAGCTTAGGATCTCACTCCGGGGAGCTGTTTTTT	CASSLGSHSGELFF
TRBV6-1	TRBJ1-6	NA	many	TGTGCCAGCAGTGAATGGGGCCGTGATAATTCACCCCTCCACTTT	CASSEWGRDNSPLHF
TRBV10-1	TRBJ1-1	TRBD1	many	TGCGCCAGCAGTGACAACAGGGGGTTCACTGAAGCTTTCTTT	CASSDNRGFTEAFF
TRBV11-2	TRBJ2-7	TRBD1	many	TGTGCCAGCAGCCTCCCGGGACAGGGTCTCGTCGAGCAGTACTTC	CASSLPGQGLVEQYF
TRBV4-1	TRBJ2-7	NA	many	TGCGCCAGCAGCCAAGTAGGGGAAGGAAGGTCCTACGAGCAGTACTTC	CASSQVGEGRSYEQYF
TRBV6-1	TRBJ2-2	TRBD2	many	TGTGCCGGCAGGATAGCGGGAGTCAGTACCGGGGAGCTGTTTTTT	CAGRIAGVSTGELFF
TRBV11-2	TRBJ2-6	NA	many	TGTGCCAGCAGCGCCTTAAGGGGCGCTGGGGCCAACGTCCTGACTTTC	CASSALRGAGANVLTF
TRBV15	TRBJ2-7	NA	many	TGTGCCACCAGCAGAGTTCTCTCCTACGAGCAGTACTTC	CATSRVLSYEQYF
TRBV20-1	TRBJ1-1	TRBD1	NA	TGCAGTGCAAGACAGGGCGGAAATATGAACACTGAAGCTTTCTTT	CSARQGGNMNTEAFF
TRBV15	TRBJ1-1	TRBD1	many	TGTGCCACCAGCAGAGTGACAGGGGAGGGAGCTTTCTTT	CATSRVTGEGAFF
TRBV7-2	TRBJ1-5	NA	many	TGTGCCAGCAGCTCCCACTCCGGCACGGAGCCCCAGCATTTT	CASSSHSGTEPQHF